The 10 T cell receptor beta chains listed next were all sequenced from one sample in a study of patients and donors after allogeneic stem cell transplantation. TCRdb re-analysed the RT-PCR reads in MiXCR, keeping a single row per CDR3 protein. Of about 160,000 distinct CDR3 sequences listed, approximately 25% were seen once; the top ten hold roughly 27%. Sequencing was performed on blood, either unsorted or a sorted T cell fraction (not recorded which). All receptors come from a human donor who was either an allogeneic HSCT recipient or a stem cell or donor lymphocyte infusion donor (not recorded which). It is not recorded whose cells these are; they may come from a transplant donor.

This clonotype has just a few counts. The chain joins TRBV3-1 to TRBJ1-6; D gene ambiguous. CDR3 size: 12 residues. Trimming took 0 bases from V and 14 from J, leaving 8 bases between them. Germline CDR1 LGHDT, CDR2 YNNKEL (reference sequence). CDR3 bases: TGTGCCAGCAGCCAAGAAGCCTGGGCCCTCCACTTT. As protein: CASSQEAWALHF.

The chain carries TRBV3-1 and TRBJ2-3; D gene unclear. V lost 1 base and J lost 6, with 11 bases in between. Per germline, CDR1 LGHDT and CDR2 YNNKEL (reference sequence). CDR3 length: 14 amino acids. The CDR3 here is CASSQVVQLDTQYF. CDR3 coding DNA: TGTGCCAGCAGCCAAGTGGTTCAGTTGGATACGCAGTATTTT.

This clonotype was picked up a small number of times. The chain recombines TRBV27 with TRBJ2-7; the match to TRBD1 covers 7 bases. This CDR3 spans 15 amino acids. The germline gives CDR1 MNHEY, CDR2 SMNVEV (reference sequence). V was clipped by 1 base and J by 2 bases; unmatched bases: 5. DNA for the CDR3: TGTGCCAGCAGTTTATACCCAGGGGGACCCTACGAGCAGTACTTC. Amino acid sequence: CASSLYPGGPYEQYF.

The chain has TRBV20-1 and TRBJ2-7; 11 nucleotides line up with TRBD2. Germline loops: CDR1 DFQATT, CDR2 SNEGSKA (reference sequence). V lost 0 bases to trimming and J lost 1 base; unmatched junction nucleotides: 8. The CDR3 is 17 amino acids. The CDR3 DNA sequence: TGCAGTGCTAGAGATCACGGGGCTAGCGGGAGGTCCTACGAGCAGTACTTC. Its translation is CSARDHGASGRSYEQYF.

The CDR3 nucleotides are TGCGCCAGCAGCGTAAGGCCTCAAGAGACCCAGTACTTC. The encoded protein is CASSVRPQETQYF. The chain combines TRBV4-1 with TRBJ2-5, with D unresolved. The CDR3 covers 13 residues. Trimming shortened V by 5 bases and J by 2 bases, and 9 bases separated the two germline ends. Germline values: CDR1 MGHRA, CDR2 YSYEKL.

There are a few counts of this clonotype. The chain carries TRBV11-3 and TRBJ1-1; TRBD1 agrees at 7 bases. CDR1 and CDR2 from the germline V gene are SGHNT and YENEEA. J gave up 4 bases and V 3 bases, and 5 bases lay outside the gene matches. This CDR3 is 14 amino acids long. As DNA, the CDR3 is TGTGCCAGCAGCTTGACAGGGTTTTTCACTGAAGCTTTCTTT. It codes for CASSLTGFFTEAFF.

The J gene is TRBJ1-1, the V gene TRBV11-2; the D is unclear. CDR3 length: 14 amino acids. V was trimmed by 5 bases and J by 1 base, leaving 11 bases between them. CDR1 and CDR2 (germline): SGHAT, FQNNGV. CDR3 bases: TGTGCCAGCAGCCTCACGGTTGCGAACACTGAAGCTTTCTTT. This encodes CASSLTVANTEAFF.

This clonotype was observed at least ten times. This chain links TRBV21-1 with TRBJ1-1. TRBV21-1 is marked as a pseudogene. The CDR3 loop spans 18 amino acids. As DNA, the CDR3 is TGTGCCAGCAGCAAAGTCGCTTTTCTTTGGGCAGCGAACACTGAAGCTTTCTTT. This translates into CASSKVAFLWAANTEAFF.

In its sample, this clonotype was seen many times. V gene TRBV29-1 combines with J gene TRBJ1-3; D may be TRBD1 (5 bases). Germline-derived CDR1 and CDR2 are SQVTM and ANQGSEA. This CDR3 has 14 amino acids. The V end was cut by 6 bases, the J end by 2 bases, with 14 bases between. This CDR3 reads CSVVPGFPGNTIYF. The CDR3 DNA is TGCAGCGTCGTCCCAGGGTTCCCTGGAAACACCATATATTTT. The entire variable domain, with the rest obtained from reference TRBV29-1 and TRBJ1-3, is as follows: SAVISQKPSRDICQRGTSLTIQCQVDSQVTMMFWYRQQPGQSLTLIATANQGSEATYESGFVIDKFPISRPNLTFSTLTVSNMSPEDSSIYLCSVVPGFPGNTIYFGEGSWLTVV.

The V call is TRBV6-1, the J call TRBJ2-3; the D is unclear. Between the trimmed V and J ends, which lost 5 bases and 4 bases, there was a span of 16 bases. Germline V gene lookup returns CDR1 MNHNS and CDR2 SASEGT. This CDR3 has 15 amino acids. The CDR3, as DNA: TGTGCCAGCAGTTCATCCCTAAACGGCGCAGATACGCAGTATTTT. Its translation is CASSSSLNGADTQYF.